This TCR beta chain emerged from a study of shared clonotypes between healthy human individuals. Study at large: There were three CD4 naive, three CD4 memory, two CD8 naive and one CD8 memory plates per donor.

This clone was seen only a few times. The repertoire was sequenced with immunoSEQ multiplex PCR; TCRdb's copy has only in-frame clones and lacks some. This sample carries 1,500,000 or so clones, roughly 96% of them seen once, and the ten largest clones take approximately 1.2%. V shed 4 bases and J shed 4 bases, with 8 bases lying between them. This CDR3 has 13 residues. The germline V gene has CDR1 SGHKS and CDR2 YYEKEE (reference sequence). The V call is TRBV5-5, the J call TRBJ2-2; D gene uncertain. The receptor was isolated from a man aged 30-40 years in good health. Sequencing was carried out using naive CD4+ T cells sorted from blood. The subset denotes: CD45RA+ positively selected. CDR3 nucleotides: TGTGCCAGCAGCCCCGTGGGCACCGGGGAGCTGTTTTTT. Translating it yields CASSPVGTGELFF.